A single T cell receptor beta chain is shown here with its context. Its antigen is undetermined. TCRdb reprocessed the reads with MiXCR, giving one entry per CDR3 protein. This sample has approximately 1,000,000 distinct CDR3 sequences, with 31% found just once. The V gene lost 3 bases and the J gene lost 0 bases, with 13 bases spanning the gap. The CDR3 has 16 residues. This sample was included in a study of T cell repertoires in cytomegalovirus infection. The sequence derives from a human donor in good health (CMV status not recorded). Some clones in this sample may be carry-over from other donors' samples. This specimen was cultured CD8+ T cells from PBMCs, taken from culture after CMV antigen stimulation. The V gene is TRBV5-3, the J gene TRBJ2-1, with D hard to call. TRBV5-3 is designated an ORF whose function remains uncertain. The CDR3 region is CARSWVTLSSYNEQFF. DNA of the CDR3: TGTGCCAGAAGCTGGGTTACCCTAAGCTCCTACAATGAGCAGTTCTTC.